The 25 T cell receptor beta chains below come from one sample, sequenced in a study of control samples from healthy donors and cancer patients (dated by TCRdb to the early 2020s). Libraries were built with the immunoSEQ multiplex PCR assay. This immuneACCESS table, as held by TCRdb, lists in-frame sequences with V and J called but not all clones. Of the missing ones, under half trace to an unresolved V gene in checked studies; the others have no known cause. This sample is represented by fewer than 200,000 clones; about 87% of them were singletons. About 12% of the sample rests with the top ten. The sequenced material came from blood. The receptors derive from a man under 40 in good health.

V usage is TRBV5-6 and J usage is TRBJ2-1; the D is unclear. Germline CDR1 SGHDT, CDR2 YYEEEE. Trimming shortened V by 5 bases and J by 3 bases, and 18 bases separated the two germline ends. This CDR3 is 16 amino acids long. The CDR3 protein is CASSLLVRLLYNEQFF. Here the CDR3 DNA reads TGTGCCAGCAGTCTCCTCGTACGCCTACTCTACAATGAGCAGTTCTTC.

The rearrangement joins TRBV2 to TRBJ1-1; D is uncertain. Germline values: CDR1 SNHLY, CDR2 FYNNEI. The CDR3 loop spans 13 amino acids. V lost 6 bases and J 5 bases, leaving 13 bases between the germline ends. The CDR3, as DNA: TGTGCCAGCAGATATAGGGAAGGGACTGAAGCTTTCTTT. Its translation is CASRYREGTEAFF. Together with reference TRBV2 and TRBJ1-1, the CDR3 gives the full variable domain: EPEVTQTPSHQVTQMGQEVILRCVPISNHLYFYWYRQILGQKVEFLVSFYNNEISEKSEIFDDQFSVERPDGSNFTLKIRSTKLEDSAMYFCASRYREGTEAFFGQGTRLTVV.

The genes are TRBV7-9 and TRBJ1-1; TRBD1 aligns across 9 bases. This CDR3 has 15 residues. Germline V gene lookup returns CDR1 SEHNR and CDR2 FQNEAQ (reference sequence). The junction had 4 bases not matched to a gene; V was cut back by 5 bases and J by 0 bases. CDR3 DNA: TGTGCCAGCAGCCATGGACAGGGGATGAACACTGAAGCTTTCTTT. It translates to CASSHGQGMNTEAFF.

The chain carries TRBV29-1 and TRBJ2-1, with 14 bases matching TRBD2. V lost 7 bases, J lost 6 bases, and 5 bases stayed unmatched. Germline lookup yields CDR1 SQVTM and CDR2 ANQGSEA. The CDR3 is made up of 14 amino acids. CDR3 sequence: CSGAGTSGGNEQFF. In DNA, the CDR3 is TGCAGCGGAGCCGGGACTAGCGGGGGCAATGAGCAGTTCTTC.

CDR3 region: CASSLLREGILGSETQYF. Here the CDR3 DNA reads TGTGCCAGCAGCTTGCTACGGGAGGGTATTCTCGGTTCCGAGACCCAGTACTTC. The chain has TRBV5-4 and TRBJ2-5, with 8 bases that match TRBD2. The CDR3 consists of 18 residues. CDR1 and CDR2 (germline): SGHNT, YYREEE (reference sequence). V was pared by 1 base and J by 5 bases, with 16 bases of the junction left unmatched.

The rearrangement links TRBV7-9 to TRBJ2-5, with 14 nucleotides matching TRBD2. Losses at the gene ends were 4 bases for V and 2 bases for J; bases not matched to a gene: 3. The CDR3 sequence is 16 residues long. The V gene's germline CDR1 is SEHNR and CDR2 FQNEAQ (reference sequence). The CDR3 region is CASSSGLAGGQETQYF. CDR3 DNA: TGTGCCAGCAGCTCTGGACTAGCGGGAGGTCAAGAGACCCAGTACTTC.

The rearrangement joins TRBV24-1 to TRBJ1-2; D ambiguous. Per the germline V gene, CDR1 is KGHDR and CDR2 is SFDVKD. The V end lost 5 bases, the J end lost 0 bases, and 6 bases lay between the germline ends. There are 13 residues in the CDR3. In nucleotides, the CDR3 is TGTGCCACCAGTGTTTCGGCTAACTATGGCTACACCTTC. Protein: CATSVSANYGYTF.

The V call is TRBV4-1, the J call TRBJ2-7, with 14 positions matching TRBD2. The CDR3 is 20 residues long. Germline V lookup: CDR1 MGHRA, CDR2 YSYEKL. V was clipped by 1 base and J by 0 bases; unmatched bases: 11. The CDR3 region has the DNA TGCGCCAGCAGCCAAGTAATAGGGACTAGCGGGGGCCTTAGCTCCTACGAGCAGTACTTC. Encoded protein: CASSQVIGTSGGLSSYEQYF.

This clone appeared a single time. The rearrangement joins TRBV19 to TRBJ2-7; 7 bases line up with TRBD1. The CDR3 contains 14 residues. After removal of 4 bases from V and 7 bases from J, the junction contained 10 bases not matched to a gene. CDR1 LNHDA and CDR2 SQIVND come from the germline V gene (reference sequence). CDR3 amino acids: CASSTDRPRGEQYF. In DNA, the CDR3 is TGTGCCAGTAGTACGGACAGGCCTAGGGGGGAGCAGTACTTC.

In nucleotides, the CDR3 is TGTGCCAGCAGTTACTCGAATGAGCAGTTCTTC. This sequence encodes CASSYSNEQFF. J is TRBJ2-1 and V is TRBV6-2 or TRBV6-3; D remains unclear. V was clipped by 0 bases and J by 7 bases, with 1 base between them. CDR1 is MNHEY, CDR2 SVGEGT, per germline. The CDR3 consists of 11 residues.

This sequence joins TRBV5-1 and TRBJ2-3, with D possibly matching TRBD1 (6 bases). V lost 0 bases to trimming and J lost 1 base, with 9 bases between them. The CDR3 sequence is 15 residues long. Per the germline V gene, CDR1 is SGHRS and CDR2 is YFSETQ. Here the CDR3 reads CASSLEGVGTDTQYF. In DNA, the CDR3 is TGCGCCAGCAGCTTGGAGGGGGTCGGCACAGATACGCAGTATTTT.

V is TRBV4-1 and J is TRBJ1-6; weak D call: TRBD1 (6 bases). This CDR3 region has 15 residues. V was trimmed by 4 bases and J by 9 bases, leaving 16 bases between them. Per germline, CDR1 MGHRA and CDR2 YSYEKL. The CDR3 loop reads CASSLKPGDVSPLHF. CDR3 bases: TGCGCCAGCAGCCTCAAGCCAGGGGATGTTTCACCCCTCCACTTT.

The rearrangement joins TRBV5-6 to TRBJ1-1, with D perhaps matching TRBD1 (5 bases). Looked up from germline, CDR1 is SGHDT and CDR2 is YYEEEE. The CDR3 consists of 13 residues. Trimming shortened V by 3 bases and J by 1 base, and 7 bases separated the two germline ends. CDR3 protein: CASSSRGNTEAFF. CDR3 coding DNA: TGTGCCAGCAGCTCGAGGGGGAACACTGAAGCTTTCTTT. The variable domain in full, completed from reference TRBV5-6 and TRBJ1-1, reads DAGVTQSPTHLIKTRGQQVTLRCSPKSGHDTVSWYQQALGQGPQFIFQYYEEEERQRGNFPDRFSGHQFPNYSSELNVNALLLGDSALYLCASSSRGNTEAFFGQGTRLTVV.

A word on this clone: The sample contains more than one DNA sequence encoding this CDR3. J is TRBJ2-3 and V is TRBV11-2, with no clear D. The CDR3 totals 14 residues. Per the germline V gene, CDR1 is SGHAT and CDR2 is FQNNGV. The V and J ends lost 1 base and 0 bases respectively, with 5 bases between them. The CDR3 DNA is TGTGCCAGCAGCTTAGTCGGCAGCACAGATACGCAGTATTTT. It is translated as CASSLVGSTDTQYF.

J is TRBJ1-4 and V is TRBV5-4, with 11 bases that match TRBD1. Germline lookup yields CDR1 SGHNT and CDR2 YYREEE (reference sequence). CDR3 length equals 16 residues. The V and J ends lost 0 bases and 9 bases, in that order; junction bases with no gene match: 7. CDR3 loop: CASSLAFGQGAQKLFF. In DNA form, the CDR3 reads TGTGCCAGCAGCTTGGCCTTTGGACAGGGGGCGCAAAAACTGTTTTTT.

The chain uses TRBV3-1 (or the pseudogene TRBV3-2) and TRBJ2-3; the match to TRBD2 covers 8 bases. CDR1 is LGHDT, CDR2 YNNKEL, per germline (reference sequence). The length of the CDR3 is 15 residues. V lost 0 bases to trimming and J lost 3 bases; unmatched junction nucleotides: 2. Written as DNA, the CDR3 is TGTGCCAGCAGCCAAGATGGGACTAGAACAGATACGCAGTATTTT. Its protein product is CASSQDGTRTDTQYF.

The chain has TRBV3-1 (or the pseudogene TRBV3-2) and TRBJ2-3, with 16 bases fitting TRBD2. Germline assignment: CDR1 LGHDT and CDR2 YNNKEL (reference sequence). V dropped 0 bases and J dropped 3; count of bases not matched to a gene: 3. This CDR3 is 18 amino acids long. The CDR3 DNA reads as TGTGCCAGCAGCCAAGAGGGACTAGCGGGGGGGCCGACAGATACGCAGTATTTT. Its protein is CASSQEGLAGGPTDTQYF.

The chain has TRBV5-1 and TRBJ2-7; D is perhaps TRBD2 (5 bases). Per germline, CDR1 SGHRS and CDR2 YFSETQ. The CDR3 totals 14 residues. The V end lost 0 bases, the J end lost 2 bases, and 9 bases lay between the germline ends. The CDR3 region is CASSLGPGTYEQYF. The CDR3 nucleotides are TGCGCCAGCAGCTTGGGACCGGGGACCTACGAGCAGTACTTC.

The chain combines TRBV5-1 with TRBJ1-1; the match to TRBD1 covers 7 bases. The CDR3 has 13 residues. CDR1 is SGHRS and CDR2 is YFSETQ in the germline V gene. The V segment lost 0 bases and the J segment 5 bases; nucleotides outside the gene matches: 1. CDR3 amino acids: CASSLEGATEAFF. CDR3 DNA: TGCGCCAGCAGCTTGGAGGGGGCGACTGAAGCTTTCTTT.

The chain has TRBV5-1 and TRBJ1-1, with D perhaps TRBD1 (6 bases). The CDR3 is 13 amino acids. Per germline, CDR1 SGHRS and CDR2 YFSETQ. Trimming left V 3 bases short and J 5 bases short, with 11 bases between. Here the CDR3 reads CASSSGERTEAFF. CDR3 sequence (DNA): TGCGCCAGCAGCTCAGGGGAGAGAACTGAAGCTTTCTTT.

This clone was counted a single time. This chain links TRBV12-3 or TRBV12-4 with TRBJ1-5, with 7 bases fitting TRBD1. The CDR3 runs 13 residues. V trimming: 5 bases; J trimming: 7 bases; junction bases outside the gene matches: 5. This CDR3 is CASSERDSQPQHF. The CDR3 nucleotides are TGTGCCAGCAGTGAAAGGGACAGCCAGCCCCAGCATTTT.

This rearrangement joins TRBV29-1 to TRBJ1-2; no clear D gene. Trimming pared 0 bases from V and 7 bases from J, leaving 18 bases between. From germline, CDR1 is SQVTM and CDR2 ANQGSEA. There are 15 residues in the CDR3. This CDR3 is CSVEDSPENGGGYTF. The CDR3 DNA reads as TGCAGCGTTGAAGATTCTCCCGAGAACGGCGGTGGCTACACCTTC.

The chain is built from TRBV18 and TRBJ1-1; D remains ambiguous. This CDR3 has 13 residues. Trimming took 1 base from V and 1 from J, leaving 4 bases between them. Germline V gene lookup returns CDR1 KGHSH and CDR2 LQKENI. The CDR3 is CASSPLRNTEAFF. The CDR3 nucleotides read TGTGCCAGCTCACCACTCAGGAACACTGAAGCTTTCTTT.

The rearrangement joins TRBV15 to TRBJ1-5; the D is unclear. V was trimmed by 1 base and J by 5 bases, leaving 6 bases between them. CDR1 and CDR2 from the germline V gene are LNHNV and YYDKDF (reference sequence). The CDR3 is 13 residues long. The CDR3 DNA reads TGTGCCACCAGCAGAGGTAGAGATCAGCCCCAGCATTTT. Translating gives CATSRGRDQPQHF. The full variable domain, completed using reference TRBV15 and TRBJ1-5, is DAMVIQNPRYQVTQFGKPVTLSCSQTLNHNVMYWYQQKSSQAPKLLFHYYDKDFNNEADTPDNFQSRRPNTSFCFLDIRSPGLGDTAMYLCATSRGRDQPQHFGDGTRLSIL.

The rearrangement joins TRBV28 to TRBJ2-1, with TRBD2 identical over 10 bases. Trimming cost V 3 bases and J 0 bases; bases outside gene matches: 14. This CDR3 has 20 amino acids. The germline gives CDR1 MDHEN, CDR2 SYDVKM. In DNA, the CDR3 is TGTGCCAGCAGTTTTCCCCGTAGCGGGAGGAGGGATTTCTCCTACAATGAGCAGTTCTTC. Translating it yields CASSFPRSGRRDFSYNEQFF.